This T cell receptor beta chain appears in the sequencing data of a study of cytomegalovirus exposure and HLA in healthy donors. Whole-study context: As released early, the data held 70 million to 95 million unique TCRs from HLA-typed donors.

The PCR used 60 Vbeta and 13 Jbeta primers. Profiling relied on immunoSEQ multiplex PCR, and the TCRdb table lists in-frame clones only, not all of them. The table records approximately 84,000 clones, more than 70% of them present only once. Comment on this clone: The antigen remains unidentified.

Whole-study results and caveats: Donor immune exposure was known only as CMV serostatus.

The sequencing input was PBMCs. The sequence was collected from a male donor in good health and CMV-seropositive.

CDR3 nucleotide sequence: TGTGCCAGCAGCTTTTGGCCCGGGGAGCTGTTTTTT. Protein product: CASSFWPGELFF. This sequence joins TRBV11-1 and TRBJ2-2; the D is unclear. There are 12 residues in the CDR3. The V gene's germline CDR1 is SGHAT and CDR2 FQDESV (reference sequence). With 3 bases removed from V and 6 bases from J, the gap between germline ends came to 5 bases.